The 20 T cell receptor beta chains given below trace back to one sample, sequenced in a study of early T cells in non-severe SARS-CoV-2 infection (dated by TCRdb to the early 2020s). Library method: 5' RACE. Instrument on record: NextSeq 500. TCRdb cleaned the public reads at Q25 with fastp, built clones with MiXCR and kept in-frame beta chains. Duplicate CDR3 protein sequences are folded into a single record with the most common DNA and genes. This sample gives tens of thousands of distinct CDR3 sequences in total; about 10% of them show up just once. The top ten hold just under 3% of the sample. The sample consisted of whole blood, taken at baseline. The source of these receptors is an adult who was a healthcare worker with PCR-confirmed SARS-CoV-2 infection or an uninfected control (not recorded which).

The chain combines TRBV12-3 or TRBV12-4 with TRBJ2-3, with unresolved D. Trimming shortened V by 3 bases and J by 1 base, and 8 bases separated the two germline ends. The CDR3 has 14 residues. CDR3 DNA: TGTGCCAGCAGTTTCGATAGGGGCACAGATACGCAGTATTTT. Translation gives CASSFDRGTDTQYF.

A few counts support this clonotype. The chain couples TRBV20-1 to TRBJ2-5, with D possibly called TRBD1 or TRBD2 (5 bases each). CDR1 is DFQATT, CDR2 SNEGSKA, per germline (reference sequence). The CDR3 has 13 residues. V was pared by 0 bases and J by 3 bases, with 8 bases between. The CDR3 sequence: CSARDGGKETQYF. The CDR3 coding sequence is TGCAGTGCTAGAGATGGGGGAAAAGAGACCCAGTACTTC.

This clonotype has just a few counts. The gene calls are TRBV5-1 and TRBJ1-1; D is possibly TRBD1 (6 bases). V gave up 2 bases and J gave up 1 base, with 12 bases separating them. The CDR3 is 15 amino acids. Germline CDR1 is SGHRS and CDR2 is YFSETQ. The CDR3 region is CASSFNYRANTEAFF. The CDR3 nucleotides read TGCGCCAGCAGCTTTAACTACAGGGCGAACACTGAAGCTTTCTTT.

This chain connects TRBV27 to TRBJ1-1; 7 bases agree with TRBD1. Per the germline V gene, CDR1 is MNHEY and CDR2 is SMNVEV (reference sequence). CDR3 length: 14 amino acids. Trimming took 5 bases from V and 1 from J; bases not matched to a gene: 4. DNA for the CDR3: TGTGCCAGCAGTGGGACAGCCCCGAACACTGAAGCTTTCTTT. This sequence encodes CASSGTAPNTEAFF.

This chain uses TRBV5-5 with TRBJ2-7; D is unclear. From germline, CDR1 is SGHKS and CDR2 YYEKEE (reference sequence). The CDR3 runs to 13 residues. The V end was cut by 0 bases, the J end by 3 bases, with 7 bases between. DNA for the CDR3: TGTGCCAGCAGCTTGGGGCGGATCTACGAGCAGTACTTC. As protein: CASSLGRIYEQYF.

A few counts support this clonotype. The chain joins TRBV12-3 or TRBV12-4 to TRBJ1-2, with D possibly matching TRBD1 (6 bases). The V gene lost 8 bases and the J gene lost 8 bases, with 24 bases spanning the gap. This CDR3 is 15 amino acids long. As DNA, the CDR3 is TGTGCCAGCTCCCCAGCTTCGGGGGGCTCGGCCGGCTACACCTTC. Its protein product is CASSPASGGSAGYTF.

The J gene is TRBJ1-2, the V gene TRBV5-8; 7 nucleotides agree with TRBD1. V lost 3 bases and J lost 8; bases outside the gene matches: 16. The CDR3 contains 16 residues. The V gene's germline CDR1 is SGHTS and CDR2 YDEGEE. Here the CDR3 reads CASSYSPTGVPGGYTF. CDR3 DNA sequence: TGTGCCAGCAGCTATAGCCCCACAGGGGTTCCGGGCGGCTACACCTTC.

The chain recombines TRBV18 with TRBJ1-6; a possible D gene is TRBD1 (6 bases). Germline V gene sequence: CDR1 KGHSH, CDR2 LQKENI. The CDR3 has 16 residues. Trimming took 3 bases from V and 0 from J, leaving 9 bases between them. CDR3 DNA: TGTGCCAGCTCACCTGGACAGAGCTCCTATAATTCACCCCTCCACTTT. Its protein product is CASSPGQSSYNSPLHF.

This chain joins TRBV12-3 or TRBV12-4 and TRBJ1-2; TRBD1 is a possible D gene (6 bases). CDR3 length equals 12 residues. Trimming removed 5 bases from V and 8 bases from J, with 12 bases in between. The CDR3 is CASSRTGRGYTF. CDR3 nucleotides: TGTGCCAGCAGTCGCACAGGGAGGGGCTACACCTTC.

The V gene is TRBV2, the J gene TRBJ1-1; unclear D gene. Deletions cut 0 bases from V and 7 bases from J, with 6 bases between. Germline V gene data show CDR1 as SNHLY and CDR2 as FYNNEI. The CDR3 consists of 12 residues. For the CDR3, the DNA is TGTGCCAGCAGTGAAGCGTGGGGTGAAGCTTTCTTT. Encoded protein: CASSEAWGEAFF.

This clonotype has a count of ten or more. The V call is TRBV5-1, the J call TRBJ2-1; 8 bases align to TRBD2. The CDR3 has 15 amino acids. Germline CDR1 SGHRS, CDR2 YFSETQ. With 0 bases clipped from V and 2 bases from J, the junction kept 1 base outside the gene matches. This CDR3 reads CASSLDSGTYNEQFF. CDR3 DNA sequence: TGCGCCAGCAGCTTGGATAGCGGGACCTACAATGAGCAGTTCTTC.

Only a few counts were recorded for this clonotype. The chain links TRBV7-2 to TRBJ2-3; D is uncertain. From germline, CDR1 is SGHTA and CDR2 FQGNSA. The CDR3 loop spans 11 amino acids. The germline V and J ends were trimmed by 5 bases and 3 bases, with 3 bases remaining between them. Here the CDR3 DNA reads TGTGCCAGCAGCACAACAGATACGCAGTATTTT. Amino acids: CASSTTDTQYF.

The chain carries TRBV29-1 and TRBJ2-7, with 7 bases lining up with TRBD1. The germline V gene encodes CDR1 SQVTM and CDR2 ANQGSEA. The CDR3 covers 13 residues. Trimming cost V 5 bases and J 3 bases; bases outside gene matches: 7. The CDR3 loop is CSVLARGIYEQYF. The CDR3 DNA sequence: TGCAGCGTTTTAGCCAGGGGGATCTACGAGCAGTACTTC.

CDR3 DNA sequence: TGCAGCGCGCAGAACACTGAAGCTTTCTTT. This translates into CSAQNTEAFF. This rearrangement joins TRBV29-1 to TRBJ1-1; D is uncertain. Trimming shortened V by 7 bases and J by 1 base, and 4 bases separated the two germline ends. Germline V CDR1 and CDR2: SQVTM, ANQGSEA. The length of the CDR3 is 10 residues.

This clonotype was seen a handful of times. J is TRBJ2-1 and V is TRBV24-1, with D unresolved. CDR1 is KGHDR and CDR2 is SFDVKD in the germline V gene. The CDR3 runs 13 residues. V was trimmed by 2 bases and J by 5 bases, leaving 6 bases between them. In DNA, the CDR3 is TGTGCCACCAGTGATTCGTCTGACAATGAGCAGTTCTTC. Its protein product is CATSDSSDNEQFF.

The chain joins TRBV3-1 to TRBJ1-2, with 7 bases matching TRBD1. Germline-derived CDR1 and CDR2 are LGHDT and YNNKEL (reference sequence). This CDR3 region has 15 residues. The V gene end was trimmed by 1 base and the J gene end by 8 bases; junction bases not matched to a gene: 10. The DNA of the CDR3 is TGTGCCAGCAGCCAAGGGACAGGTCGTAGAGCGGGCTACACCTTC. This sequence encodes CASSQGTGRRAGYTF. The whole variable domain, filled in from reference TRBV3-1 and TRBJ1-2, reads DTAVSQTPKYLVTQMGNDKSIKCEQNLGHDTMYWYKQDSKKFLKIMFSYNNKELIINETVPNRFSPKSPDKAHLNLHINSLELGDSAVYFCASSQGTGRRAGYTFGSGTRLTVV.

This clonotype was counted at least ten times. This chain connects TRBV12-3 or TRBV12-4 to TRBJ1-1; 7 nucleotides match TRBD1. V lost 3 bases, J lost 8 bases, and 3 bases stayed unmatched. CDR3 size: 12 residues. CDR3 protein: CASSFRDREAFF. The DNA of the CDR3 is TGTGCCAGCAGTTTCCGGGACAGAGAAGCTTTCTTT.

This chain uses TRBV7-2 with TRBJ1-2; D not certain. The length of the CDR3 is 15 residues. The germline CDR1 and CDR2 sequences are SGHTA and FQGNSA. Trimming shortened V by 5 bases and J by 0 bases, and 13 bases separated the two germline ends. CDR3 loop: CASSPEAIPNYGYTF. The CDR3 DNA reads TGTGCCAGCAGCCCCGAGGCCATTCCTAACTATGGCTACACCTTC.

Ten or more counts support this clonotype. The J gene is TRBJ2-1, the V gene TRBV5-1, with D possibly being TRBD2 (5 bases). CDR3 length equals 12 residues. From germline, CDR1 is SGHRS and CDR2 YFSETQ. The V end was cut by 4 bases, the J end by 9 bases, with 11 bases between. The DNA for the CDR3 is TGCGCCAGCAGCCTCGCCGGGGTTGAGCAGTTCTTC. Its translation: CASSLAGVEQFF.

This rearrangement joins TRBV5-1 to TRBJ2-5; no clear D gene. The germline V and J ends were trimmed by 3 bases and 0 bases, with 6 bases remaining between them. The germline CDR1 and CDR2 sequences are SGHRS and YFSETQ. The CDR3 contains 13 residues. The CDR3 bases are TGCGCCAGCAGCTCAGAGTACCAAGAGACCCAGTACTTC. Protein: CASSSEYQETQYF.